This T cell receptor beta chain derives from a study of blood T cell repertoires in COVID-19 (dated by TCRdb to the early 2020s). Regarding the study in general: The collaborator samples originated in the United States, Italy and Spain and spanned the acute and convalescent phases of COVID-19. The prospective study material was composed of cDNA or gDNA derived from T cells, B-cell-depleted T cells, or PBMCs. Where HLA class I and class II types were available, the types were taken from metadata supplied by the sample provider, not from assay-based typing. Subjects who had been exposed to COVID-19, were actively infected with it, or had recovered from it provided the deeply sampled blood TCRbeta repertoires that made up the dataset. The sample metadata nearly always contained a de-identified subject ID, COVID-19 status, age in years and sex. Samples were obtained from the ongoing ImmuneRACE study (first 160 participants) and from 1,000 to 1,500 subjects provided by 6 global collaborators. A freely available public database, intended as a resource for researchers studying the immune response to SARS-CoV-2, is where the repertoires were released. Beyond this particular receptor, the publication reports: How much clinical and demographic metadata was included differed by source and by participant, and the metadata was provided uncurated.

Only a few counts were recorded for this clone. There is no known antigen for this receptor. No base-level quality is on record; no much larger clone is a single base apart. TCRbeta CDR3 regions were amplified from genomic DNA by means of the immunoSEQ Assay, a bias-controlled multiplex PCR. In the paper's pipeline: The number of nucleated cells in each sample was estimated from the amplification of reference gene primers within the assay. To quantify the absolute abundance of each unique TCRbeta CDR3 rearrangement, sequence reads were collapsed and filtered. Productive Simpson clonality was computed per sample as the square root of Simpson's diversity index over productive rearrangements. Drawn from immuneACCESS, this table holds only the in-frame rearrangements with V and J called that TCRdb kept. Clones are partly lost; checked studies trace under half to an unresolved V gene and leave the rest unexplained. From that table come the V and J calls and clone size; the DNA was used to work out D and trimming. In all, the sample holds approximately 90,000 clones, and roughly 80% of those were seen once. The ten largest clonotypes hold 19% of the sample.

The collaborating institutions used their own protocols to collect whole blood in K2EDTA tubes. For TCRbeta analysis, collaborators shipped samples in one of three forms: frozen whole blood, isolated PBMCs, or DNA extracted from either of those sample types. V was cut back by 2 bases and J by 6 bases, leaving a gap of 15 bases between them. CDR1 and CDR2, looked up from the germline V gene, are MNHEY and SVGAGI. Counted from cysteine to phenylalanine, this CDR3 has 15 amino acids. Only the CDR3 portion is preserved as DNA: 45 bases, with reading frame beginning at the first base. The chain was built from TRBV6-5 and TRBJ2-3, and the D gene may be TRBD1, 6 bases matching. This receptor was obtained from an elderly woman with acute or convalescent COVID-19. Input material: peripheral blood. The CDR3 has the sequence CASSYGWGRGDTQYF. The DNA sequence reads TGTGCCAGCAGTTACGGATGGGGGCGAGGGGATACGCAGTATTTT.